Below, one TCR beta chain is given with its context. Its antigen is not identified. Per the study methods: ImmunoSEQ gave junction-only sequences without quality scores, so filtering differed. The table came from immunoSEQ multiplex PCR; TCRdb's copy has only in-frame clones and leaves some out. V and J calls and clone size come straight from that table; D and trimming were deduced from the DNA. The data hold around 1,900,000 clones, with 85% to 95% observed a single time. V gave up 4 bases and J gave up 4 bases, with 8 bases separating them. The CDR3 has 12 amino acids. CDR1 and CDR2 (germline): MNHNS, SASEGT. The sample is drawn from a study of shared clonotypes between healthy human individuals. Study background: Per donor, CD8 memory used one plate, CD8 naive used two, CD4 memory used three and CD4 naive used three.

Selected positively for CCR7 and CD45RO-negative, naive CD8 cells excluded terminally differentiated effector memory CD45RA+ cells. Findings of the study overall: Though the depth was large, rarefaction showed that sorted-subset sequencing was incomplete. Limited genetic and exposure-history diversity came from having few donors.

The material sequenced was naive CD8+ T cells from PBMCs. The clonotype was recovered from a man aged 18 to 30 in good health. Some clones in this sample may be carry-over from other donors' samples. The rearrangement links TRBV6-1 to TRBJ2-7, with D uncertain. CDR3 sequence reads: CASSGLLYEQYF. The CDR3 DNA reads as TGTGCCAGCAGTGGGCTGTTATACGAGCAGTACTTC.